The rows below give T cell receptor beta chains drawn from one sample of a study of T cells after posttransplantation cyclophosphamide. Sequencing was performed with immunoSEQ multiplex PCR; in TCRdb, only in-frame clones are kept and a portion is missing. The table lists roughly 8,700 clones, approximately 87% of them singletons. The input for sequencing was CD4+ T cells sorted from blood, taken 1404 days after allogeneic stem cell transplant with posttransplant cyclophosphamide. The source of these receptors is a female patient aged 50 to 60 who received an allogeneic stem cell transplant from a related donor, was CMV-positive, and had no GVHD. Some T cells may be the graft donor's. CDR3s include the opening cysteine and the closing phenylalanine or tryptophan. A D gene is named only where the DNA matches it firmly. Size tells how often a clone was seen (once, few, many) or the class of an expanded clone, and some rows leave it out.

TRBV30	-	TRBJ1-2	-	CACSTAVGYTF	TGTGCCTGCTCCACCGCGGTTGGCTACACCTTC
TRBV28	-	TRBJ1-4	-	CASSSANEKLFF	TGTGCCAGCAGTTCGGCTAATGAAAAACTGTTTTTT
TRBV30	-	TRBJ1-4	-	CAWSVRGSREKLFF	TGTGCCTGGAGTGTACGGGGGAGTAGAGAAAAACTGTTTTTT
TRBV10-3	-	TRBJ2-7	TRBD1	CAITGTGAYEQYF	TGTGCCATCACAGGGACAGGGGCCTACGAGCAGTACTTC
TRBV2	-	TRBJ2-2	-	CASSGGASGTGELFF	TGTGCCAGCAGTGGTGGGGCTTCGGGCACCGGGGAGCTGTTTTTT
TRBV6-5	-	TRBJ2-7	TRBD2	CASSSSGGVYEQYF	TGTGCCAGCAGTAGTAGCGGGGGAGTCTACGAGCAGTACTTC
TRBV5-1	-	TRBJ1-1	-	CASSLEGGGMSAFF	TGCGCCAGCAGCTTGGAAGGGGGGGGGATGTCTGCTTTCTTT
TRBV19	-	TRBJ2-1	-	CASSRLSSYNEQFF	TGTGCCAGTAGCCGGTTAAGCTCCTACAATGAGCAGTTCTTC
TRBV28	-	TRBJ2-1	-	CASSLALGGVWQFF	TGTGCCAGCAGTTTAGCCTTAGGGGGAGTATGGCAGTTCTTC
TRBV7-2	-	TRBJ2-7	TRBD1	CASSVNRGRLSYEQYF	TGTGCCAGCAGCGTCAACAGGGGACGCCTCTCCTACGAGCAGTACTTC
TRBV27	-	TRBJ2-7	TRBD2	CASRQPGTRGVYEQYF	TGTGCCAGCAGACAACCCGGGACTAGGGGCGTCTACGAGCAGTACTTC
TRBV6-1	-	TRBJ1-1	-	CASSEVYLNTEAFF	TGTGCCAGCAGTGAAGTCTACTTGAACACTGAAGCTTTCTTT
TRBV27	few	TRBJ1-3	-	CASSRGGNTIYF	TGTGCCAGCAGTCGGGGGGGAAACACCATATATTTT
TRBV7-9	-	TRBJ1-4	-	CASSSGGQLYEKLFF	TGTGCCAGCAGCTCCGGCGGGCAGTTATATGAAAAACTGTTTTTT
TRBV7-2	-	TRBJ2-2	TRBD2	CASSAIAGVGELFF	TGTGCCAGCAGCGCGATAGCGGGAGTCGGGGAGCTGTTTTTT
TRBV19	-	TRBJ1-5	TRBD1	CASSTIDRGDQPQHF	TGTGCCAGTAGTACAATCGACAGGGGTGATCAGCCCCAGCATTTT
TRBV6-1	-	TRBJ1-3	-	CASHSSGNTIYF	TGTGCCAGCCATAGCTCTGGAAACACCATATATTTT
TRBV5-4	-	TRBJ1-6	-	CASSLAEALSSYNSPLHF	TGTGCCAGCAGCTTGGCCGAAGCGCTAAGCTCCTATAATTCCCCCCTCCACTTT
TRBV5-1	once	TRBJ2-7	TRBD1	CASSPPGDRGREQYF	TGCGCCAGCAGCCCGCCGGGGGACAGGGGACGGGAGCAGTACTTC
TRBV11-3	-	TRBJ2-1	-	CASSLARDSRLWNEQFF	TGTGCCAGCAGCTTAGCCCGGGACTCCCGTTTATGGAATGAGCAGTTCTTC
TRBV27	-	TRBJ2-2	TRBD2	CASSSWSVAGHGELFF	TGTGCCAGCAGTTCCTGGAGCGTAGCGGGGCACGGGGAGCTGTTTTTT
TRBV7-2	-	TRBJ2-7	-	CASNLSWATTYEQYF	TGTGCCAGCAACTTAAGTTGGGCCACCACCTACGAGCAGTACTTC
TRBV29-1	once	TRBJ2-1	TRBD1	CSVAHPDRAELEEQFF	TGCAGCGTTGCCCACCCTGACAGGGCCGAACTAGAGGAGCAGTTCTTC
TRBV7-3	-	TRBJ2-3	TRBD1	CASSLQGGTGWDTQYF	TGTGCCAGCAGCCTCCAGGGTGGGACAGGGTGGGATACGCAGTATTTT
TRBV7-9	-	TRBJ2-3	TRBD1	CASSWGQGDTDTQYF	TGTGCCAGCAGCTGGGGACAGGGGGACACAGATACGCAGTATTTT
TRBV5-1	-	TRBJ2-5	TRBD2	CASSLGLAGGPGETQYF	TGCGCCAGCAGCTTGGGCCTAGCGGGAGGGCCCGGGGAGACCCAGTACTTC
TRBV20-1	-	TRBJ1-1	-	CSAGGPTEAFF	TGCAGTGCCGGGGGGCCCACTGAAGCTTTCTTT
TRBV7-9	-	TRBJ2-1	TRBD2	CASRIGLAGFNEQFF	TGTGCCAGCAGGATAGGACTAGCGGGATTCAATGAGCAGTTCTTC
TRBV30	-	TRBJ2-1	-	CAWTQGVAVSYNEQFF	TGTGCCTGGACTCAAGGGGTAGCGGTCTCCTACAATGAGCAGTTCTTC
TRBV2	-	TRBJ1-1	-	CASSPGRQRAFF	TGTGCCAGCAGTCCGGGAAGGCAAAGAGCTTTCTTT
TRBV28	-	TRBJ2-6	TRBD1	CASMGQGISGANVLTF	TGTGCCAGCATGGGACAGGGAATCTCTGGGGCCAACGTCCTGACTTTC
TRBV2	-	TRBJ1-2	-	CASSEGHYGYTF	TGTGCCAGCAGTGAGGGGCACTATGGCTACACCTTC
TRBV5-5	-	TRBJ1-2	TRBD1	CASSPRDSLSGYTF	TGTGCCAGCAGCCCACGGGACAGTCTCAGTGGCTACACCTTC
TRBV2	-	TRBJ1-2	-	CASSARSWGYTF	TGTGCCAGCAGTGCGCGAAGCTGGGGCTACACCTTC
TRBV18	-	TRBJ1-3	-	CASSPTGAGWAGNTIYF	TGTGCCAGCTCACCTACAGGTGCCGGGTGGGCTGGAAACACCATATATTTT
TRBV19	-	TRBJ2-7	TRBD2	CASRSGRSSYEQYF	TGTGCCAGCCGTAGCGGGAGGAGCTCCTACGAGCAGTACTTC
TRBV11-1	-	TRBJ2-3	-	CASSLDRWRADTQYF	TGTGCCAGCAGCTTAGACAGGTGGAGGGCAGATACGCAGTATTTT
TRBV5-4	once	TRBJ1-5	TRBD1	CATGQGADQPQHF	TGTGCCACCGGACAGGGGGCGGATCAGCCCCAGCATTTT
TRBV27	-	TRBJ1-1	TRBD1	CASSPWTGGGTEAFF	TGTGCCAGCAGTCCGTGGACAGGGGGAGGCACTGAAGCTTTCTTT
TRBV28	-	TRBJ2-3	TRBD2	CASSFGEGGPVDTQYF	TGTGCCAGCAGTTTTGGGGAGGGAGGGCCTGTAGATACGCAGTATTTT
TRBV10-3	-	TRBJ2-5	-	CAISDRKETQYF	TGTGCCATCAGCGACAGGAAAGAGACCCAGTACTTC
TRBV29-1	-	TRBJ2-3	TRBD1	CSVEGGQGADTQYF	TGCAGCGTTGAAGGGGGACAGGGGGCCGATACGCAGTATTTT